These 20 T cell receptor beta chains were sequenced from one sample in a study of metastatic and nonmetastatic thyroid tumors (dated by TCRdb to 2020 to 2021). Library prep was done by PCR. The sequencer listed for this sample is Illumina HiSeq 4000. The public sequencing data were trimmed at Q25 with fastp and processed into clonotypes with MiXCR by TCRdb, which kept only in-frame beta chains. The sample table holds tens of thousands of clones, of which about 25% were seen once. The top ten clones comprise 3.4% of the sample. None of the patients had been given any treatment before thyroid surgery. The sample was blood. These receptors all come from a male donor with papillary thyroid cancer or a benign thyroid nodule (not recorded which). Some clones in this sample may be carry-over from other donors' samples.

This clone was seen ten or more times. This chain links TRBV2 with TRBJ1-2, with a possible D match to TRBD1 (5 bases). Germline lookup yields CDR1 SNHLY and CDR2 FYNNEI. V lost 7 bases to trimming and J lost 4 bases, with 16 bases between them. The CDR3 has 14 amino acids. The CDR3 region has the DNA TGTGCCAGCACTAGGGCAGGGTTGAGCTATGGCTACACCTTC. Translation: CASTRAGLSYGYTF.

This chain links TRBV19 with TRBJ1-1; D remains ambiguous. The length of the CDR3 is 15 residues. The germline V gene has CDR1 LNHDA and CDR2 SQIVND (reference sequence). The V and J ends lost 8 bases and 1 base respectively, with 17 bases between them. The CDR3 spells CASRFSEGGNTEAFF. As DNA, the CDR3 is TGTGCCAGTCGTTTTTCGGAGGGAGGGAACACTGAAGCTTTCTTT.

In its sample, this clone was seen many times. The chain is built from TRBV18 and TRBJ1-3; 7 bases line up with TRBD1. CDR1 KGHSH and CDR2 LQKENI come from the germline V gene. The CDR3 has 16 amino acids. The V segment lost 5 bases and the J segment 0 bases; nucleotides outside the gene matches: 7. The chain's CDR3 is CASSSGQLASGNTIYF. Here the CDR3 DNA reads TGTGCCAGCTCATCGGGACAGTTGGCCTCTGGAAACACCATATATTTT.

The chain recombines TRBV5-1 with TRBJ2-7; TRBD1 matches 9 bases. This CDR3 is built from 14 residues. Germline CDR1 and CDR2: SGHRS and YFSETQ. V dropped 4 bases and J dropped 10; count of bases not matched to a gene: 12. CDR3 nucleotide sequence: TGCGCCAGCAGCCCCGGGACAGGGCTCTACTATCAGTACTTC. It translates to CASSPGTGLYYQYF.

The J gene is TRBJ1-2, the V gene TRBV30; D is perhaps TRBD1 (5 bases). CDR1 GTSNPN and CDR2 SVGIG come from the germline V gene (reference sequence). There are 11 residues in the CDR3. The V end was cut by 1 base, the J end by 14 bases, with 14 bases between. CDR3 nucleotides: TGTGCCTGGAGTGACCGGGGGGGTACGACCTTC. Translation gives CAWSDRGGTTF.

This clone was counted ten times or more. The chain couples TRBV15 to TRBJ2-2; D uncertain. V dropped 0 bases and J dropped 1 base, with 6 bases sitting between them. CDR1 is LNHNV, CDR2 YYDKDF, per germline (reference sequence). The CDR3 has 15 amino acids. CDR3 DNA sequence: TGTGCCACCAGCAGAGATCAAGGGAACACCGGGGAGCTGTTTTTT. Its translation is CATSRDQGNTGELFF.

This clone has a count of ten or more. The genes are TRBV14 and TRBJ2-1; D unclear. V gave up 2 bases and J gave up 3 bases, with 11 bases separating them. CDR3 size: 15 residues. Germline V gives CDR1 SGHDN, CDR2 FVKESK. The CDR3 region has the DNA TGTGCCAGCAGCCAACAGGTAGCCAACTACAATGAGCAGTTCTTC. Protein product: CASSQQVANYNEQFF.

This clone showed up many times. V usage is TRBV5-6 and J usage is TRBJ2-7; unclear D gene. Trimming shortened V by 3 bases and J by 1 base, and 11 bases separated the two germline ends. This CDR3 is 14 amino acids long. Germline-derived CDR1 and CDR2 are SGHDT and YYEEEE. The CDR3 nucleotides are TGTGCCAGCAGCTCGGCTCTAGATTCCTACGAGCAGTACTTC. It is translated as CASSSALDSYEQYF.

This clone was detected many times. Here the CDR3 reads CAISDGETQYF. In nucleotides, the CDR3 is TGTGCCATCAGTGATGGGGAGACCCAGTACTTC. The rearrangement links TRBV10-3 to TRBJ2-5; the D is unclear. The CDR3 is 11 residues long. Germline CDR1 is ENHRY and CDR2 is SYGVKD. Trimming removed 3 bases at V and 5 bases at J, with 4 bases between.

On this clone: Different DNA sequences within this sample yield the same CDR3. The DNA of the CDR3 is TGTGCCAGCAGTGCCTCTAGTATTAAGACCCAGTACTTC. It encodes CASSASSIKTQYF. The rearrangement uses TRBV27 and TRBJ2-5, with no clear D. V shed 5 bases and J shed 6 bases, with 13 bases lying between them. Per germline, CDR1 MNHEY and CDR2 SMNVEV (reference sequence). The CDR3 spans 13 residues.

This clone has a count of ten or more. The chain employs TRBV7-3 and TRBJ2-1; D is perhaps TRBD1 (5 bases). V was shortened by 3 bases and J by 6 bases, with 6 bases between the two germline ends. There are 12 residues in the CDR3. The germline V gene encodes CDR1 SGHTA and CDR2 FQGTGA. CDR3 protein: CASSFDSNEQFF. The CDR3 region has the DNA TGTGCCAGCAGCTTCGACAGCAATGAGCAGTTCTTC.

This clone was picked up many times. The V gene is TRBV4-1, the J gene TRBJ2-7; D remains unclear. V was clipped by 0 bases and J by 2 bases, with 5 bases between them. The CDR3 length is 13 residues. Germline values: CDR1 MGHRA, CDR2 YSYEKL. CDR3 DNA: TGCGCCAGCAGCCAAGATCCACCCTACGAGCAGTACTTC. Its translation is CASSQDPPYEQYF.

The sample holds many counts of this clone. The chain couples TRBV6-1 to TRBJ2-3, with 9 bases lining up with TRBD2. The CDR3 contains 15 residues. V lost 8 bases, J lost 3 bases, and 9 bases stayed unmatched. Germline lookup yields CDR1 MNHNS and CDR2 SASEGT. The CDR3 DNA follows: TGTGCCAGCCAGGTTCAGAGCGGGAGGACAGATACGCAGTATTTT. Amino acid sequence: CASQVQSGRTDTQYF.

The sample holds many counts of this clone. The J gene is TRBJ1-4, the V gene TRBV19, with D perhaps TRBD1 (5 bases). V dropped 3 bases and J dropped 6 bases, with 8 bases sitting between them. Germline CDR1 and CDR2: LNHDA and SQIVND (reference sequence). The CDR3 extends over 13 amino acids. Written as DNA, the CDR3 is TGTGCCAGTAGTATGGGGACGGATGAAAAACTGTTTTTT. It yields the protein CASSMGTDEKLFF.

In this sample, this clone turned up once. This chain connects TRBV13 to TRBJ1-6, with D unresolved. The CDR3 loop spans 15 amino acids. The germline V gene encodes CDR1 PRHDT and CDR2 FYEKMQ (reference sequence). Trimming left V 5 bases short and J 4 bases short, with 12 bases between. CDR3: CASSRGRNYNSPLHF. The DNA for the CDR3 is TGTGCCAGCAGCAGAGGACGGAATTATAATTCACCCCTCCACTTT.

This clone showed up just a few times. This rearrangement joins TRBV3-1 to TRBJ2-7, with 7 positions matching TRBD2. After removal of 1 base from V and 5 bases from J, the junction contained 11 bases not matched to a gene. Germline loops: CDR1 LGHDT, CDR2 YNNKEL (reference sequence). The CDR3 contains 16 residues. This CDR3 is CASSQVGGFSDDEQYF. Written as DNA, the CDR3 is TGTGCCAGCAGCCAAGTGGGGGGGTTTAGTGACGACGAGCAGTACTTC.

The chain combines TRBV2 with TRBJ1-4; the D is unclear. CDR1 is SNHLY, CDR2 FYNNEI, per germline. The CDR3 consists of 18 residues. The germline V and J ends were trimmed by 6 bases and 5 bases, with 25 bases remaining between them. CDR3 nucleotides: TGTGCCAGCAGGGAGACACCGGGCCCAATCAGGATAAATGAAAAACTGTTTTTT. It yields the protein CASRETPGPIRINEKLFF.

The CDR3 nucleotides are TGCGCCAGCGCCCACCGTGGGGGGCAGGGAGATACGCAGTATTTT. Its translation: CASAHRGGQGDTQYF. The rearrangement joins TRBV5-1 to TRBJ2-3, with D perhaps given as TRBD1 or TRBD2 (6 bases each). V dropped 7 bases and J dropped 5 bases, with 20 bases sitting between them. There are 15 residues in the CDR3. Looked up from germline, CDR1 is SGHRS and CDR2 is YFSETQ.

V is TRBV7-2 and J is TRBJ1-1; D is ambiguous. Germline CDR1 SGHTA, CDR2 FQGNSA. This CDR3 has 14 amino acids. V lost 6 bases to trimming and J lost 4 bases, with 15 bases between them. The CDR3 DNA reads TGTGCCAGCAGTCCCTGGGAATGGAGCACTGAAGCTTTCTTT. It codes for CASSPWEWSTEAFF.

This clone was picked up many times. This chain joins TRBV20-1 and TRBJ2-3; 7 nucleotides align to TRBD2. The germline gives CDR1 DFQATT, CDR2 SNEGSKA (reference sequence). The CDR3 length is 16 residues. With 0 bases clipped from V and 5 bases from J, the junction kept 11 bases outside the gene matches. The CDR3 nucleotides are TGCAGTGCTAGAGATACGGGGCGGGAGCTAGGAGATACGCAGTATTTT. Translation: CSARDTGRELGDTQYF.